One sample yielded the 9 T cell receptor beta chains listed below, sequenced in a study of cytomegalovirus exposure and HLA in healthy donors. The PCR made use of 60 Vbeta and 13 Jbeta primers. Only in-frame clones appear in the TCRdb table, and some are missing; sequencing was by immunoSEQ multiplex PCR. The top ten hold roughly 2% of the sample, which has 150,000 to 180,000 clones, over 70% seen once. The sample consisted of PBMCs. The receptors here all came from a man aged 30-40 years in good health and CMV-seronegative.

About this clone: Other DNA sequences of this sample code for an identical CDR3. The rearrangement uses TRBV5-1 and TRBJ2-3; TRBD1 agrees at 9 bases. CDR3 length: 14 residues. V was pared by 4 bases and J by 4 bases, with 4 bases of the junction left unmatched. Germline loops: CDR1 SGHRS, CDR2 YFSETQ. CDR3 nucleotide sequence: TGCGCCAGCAGCCCGGGACAGGGACCAGATACGCAGTATTTT. Translation gives CASSPGQGPDTQYF.

V and J are TRBV27 and TRBJ2-2, with D unresolved. Per the germline V gene, CDR1 is MNHEY and CDR2 is SMNVEV (reference sequence). V shed 5 bases and J shed 2 bases, with 12 bases lying between them. This CDR3 has 15 amino acids. The CDR3, as DNA: TGTGCCAGCAGTCGGAGCCGAACCAACACCGGGGAGCTGTTTTTT. Its protein product is CASSRSRTNTGELFF.

The chain has TRBV4-2 and TRBJ2-1; 10 nucleotides match TRBD2. CDR1 LGHNA and CDR2 YNFKEQ come from the germline V gene. The CDR3 runs to 18 residues. V trimming: 0 bases; J trimming: 6 bases; junction bases outside the gene matches: 11. The CDR3 DNA follows: TGTGCCAGCAGCCAAGATCAAGCGGGGGGGCTCAAAGTCAATGAGCAGTTCTTC. Amino acids: CASSQDQAGGLKVNEQFF.

The chain joins TRBV11-1 to TRBJ1-4; the D is unclear. Deletions cut 0 bases from V and 6 bases from J, with 5 bases between. CDR1 is SGHAT, CDR2 FQDESV, per germline (reference sequence). This CDR3 is 13 amino acids long. The CDR3 DNA reads as TGTGCCAGCAGCTTAGCTCCCGATGAAAAACTGTTTTTT. The encoded protein is CASSLAPDEKLFF. The full variable domain, its missing parts supplied by reference TRBV11-1 and TRBJ1-4, is EAEVAQSPRYKITEKSQAVAFWCDPISGHATLYWYRQILGQGPELLVQFQDESVVDDSQLPKDRFSAERLKGVDSTLKIQPAELGDSAMYLCASSLAPDEKLFFGSGTQLSVL.

The chain links TRBV6-1 to TRBJ1-1; D is uncertain. Between the trimmed V and J ends, which lost 7 bases and 5 bases, there was a span of 11 bases. CDR3 length: 12 amino acids. Per germline, CDR1 MNHNS and CDR2 SASEGT. DNA for the CDR3: TGTGCCAGCACTACGGGTTTTACTGAAGCTTTCTTT. The encoded protein is CASTTGFTEAFF.

This chain uses TRBV2 with TRBJ2-7; TRBD2 is a possible D gene (5 bases). With 4 bases removed from V and 5 bases from J, the gap between germline ends came to 15 bases. This CDR3 spans 14 amino acids. Germline V gives CDR1 SNHLY, CDR2 FYNNEI. This CDR3 is CASSGYEGPHEQYF. DNA of the CDR3: TGTGCCAGCAGTGGGTATGAGGGCCCCCACGAGCAGTACTTC.

The chain joins TRBV5-1 to TRBJ1-6; D possibly corresponds to TRBD1 (6 bases). Trimming took off 2 bases at V and 7 bases at J, with 13 bases between the two ends. Germline V gene lookup returns CDR1 SGHRS and CDR2 YFSETQ. The CDR3 loop spans 15 amino acids. The chain's CDR3 is CASSFAGAGNSPLHF. The CDR3 DNA follows: TGCGCCAGCAGCTTCGCAGGGGCCGGGAATTCACCCCTCCACTTT.

The chain has TRBV4-1 and TRBJ2-1; tentative D call: TRBD1 (5 bases). This CDR3 has 13 amino acids. The germline V gene has CDR1 MGHRA and CDR2 YSYEKL. V was pared by 0 bases and J by 5 bases, with 5 bases between. CDR3 region: CASSQDRDNEQFF. The DNA for the CDR3 is TGCGCCAGCAGCCAAGACAGGGACAATGAGCAGTTCTTC.

This clone has only one observation. The J gene is TRBJ1-5, the V gene TRBV19; D is unclear. Germline CDR1 LNHDA, CDR2 SQIVND (reference sequence). The CDR3 has 15 residues. V was pared by 1 base and J by 0 bases, with 7 bases between. The CDR3: CASSIVESSNQPQHF. CDR3 sequence (DNA): TGTGCCAGTAGTATAGTTGAGAGTAGCAATCAGCCCCAGCATTTT. The entire variable domain, with the rest obtained from reference TRBV19 and TRBJ1-5, is as follows: DGGITQSPKYLFRKEGQNVTLSCEQNLNHDAMYWYRQDPGQGLRLIYYSQIVNDFQKGDIAEGYSVSREKKESFPLTVTSAQKNPTAFYLCASSIVESSNQPQHFGDGTRLSIL.